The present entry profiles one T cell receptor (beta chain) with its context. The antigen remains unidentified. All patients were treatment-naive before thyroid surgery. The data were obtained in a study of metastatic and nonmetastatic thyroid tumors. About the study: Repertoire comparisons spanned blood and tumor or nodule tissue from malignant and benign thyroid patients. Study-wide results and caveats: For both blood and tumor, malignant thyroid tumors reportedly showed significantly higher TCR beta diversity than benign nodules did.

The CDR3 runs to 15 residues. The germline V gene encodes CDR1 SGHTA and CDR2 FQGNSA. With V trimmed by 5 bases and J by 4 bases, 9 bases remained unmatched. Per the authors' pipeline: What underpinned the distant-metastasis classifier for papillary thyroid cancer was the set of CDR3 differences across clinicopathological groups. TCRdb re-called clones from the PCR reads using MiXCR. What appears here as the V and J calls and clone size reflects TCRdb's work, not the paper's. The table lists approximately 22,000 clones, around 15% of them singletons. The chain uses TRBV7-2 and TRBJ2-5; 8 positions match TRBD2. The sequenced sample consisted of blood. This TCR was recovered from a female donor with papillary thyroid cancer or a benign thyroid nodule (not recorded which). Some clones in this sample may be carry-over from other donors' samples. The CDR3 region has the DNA TGTGCCAGCAGCCGCGCCTGGCTAGCGGGAGAGACCCAGTACTTC. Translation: CASSRAWLAGETQYF.